This T cell receptor beta chain was sequenced for a study of blood T cells in healthy people across ages. Study-level information: Capturing about one barcoded beta molecule per two T cells was achieved by template switching.

This clonotype was observed a handful of times. The CDR3 is 16 residues long. Germline V gives CDR1 SGHRS, CDR2 YFSETQ. V shed 0 bases and J 5 bases; nucleotides not matched to a gene: 7. Primed by a sample-barcoded 5' primer and a J-beta primer mix, a second PCR proceeded for about 6 to 11 cycles. All samples yielded 3 million or more CDR3-containing paired-end reads. TCRdb passed the 5' RACE reads through MiXCR, listing each CDR3 protein once. The data show some 710,000 distinct CDR3 sequences, 20% to 25% seen once. The chain joins TRBV5-1 to TRBJ2-2, with 7 bases identical to TRBD2. Sequencing input: blood. The receptor's source is a man in his 70s in good health. The CDR3 sequence is CASSLGTRRGTGELFF. Written as DNA, the CDR3 is TGCGCCAGCAGCTTGGGGACTAGAAGAGGAACCGGGGAGCTGTTTTTT.